This T cell receptor beta chain was captured in a study of control samples from healthy donors and cancer patients. The CDR3 contains 15 residues. Germline values: CDR1 SGHRS, CDR2 YFSETQ. V lost 0 bases and J 0 bases, leaving 8 bases between the germline ends. Clones were read by immunoSEQ multiplex PCR, and TCRdb kept only the in-frame ones, dropping some. The sample gives just over 150,000 clones, around 96% of which show up once; approximately 8% is in the top ten. The chain combines TRBV5-1 with TRBJ2-3; D is ambiguous. Sequenced input: blood. The TCR comes from a middle-aged woman in good health. CDR3 coding DNA: TGCGCCAGCAGCTTGGCCGCGGAGAGCACAGATACGCAGTATTTT. Residues: CASSLAAESTDTQYF.